This TCR beta chain was documented in a study of cytomegalovirus exposure and HLA in healthy donors. Study at large: A data release that came early held approximately 85 million unique TCRs from HLA-typed donors.

CDR1 MGHRA and CDR2 YSYEKL come from the germline V gene. Trimming removed 4 bases from V and 8 bases from J, with 15 bases in between. This CDR3 is built from 14 residues. Study-wide findings and caveats: Later on, analysis showed that most CMV-associated TCR beta chains appeared to be HLA-restricted. A few V segments could not be told apart, such as TRBV6-2 and TRBV6-3, and were left out. A later look showed TCR association rates differing by HLA locus, highest for DRB1 and lowest for HLA-C.

As regards this clone: Its antigen is undetermined.

The PCR had 60 Vbeta and 13 Jbeta primers. Using immunoSEQ multiplex PCR, the repertoire was profiled, and TCRdb retains in-frame clones only, with some absent. The sample lists tens of thousands of clones; 73% were seen once. The chain is built from TRBV4-1 and TRBJ2-1; D is possibly TRBD2 (5 bases). This receptor was identified in a man in his late teens or twenties in good health and CMV-seronegative. The sequenced sample was PBMCs. CDR3 in DNA: TGCGCCAGCAGCCGGACGGTAGCGCTGGATGAGCAGTTCTTC. Translating it yields CASSRTVALDEQFF.